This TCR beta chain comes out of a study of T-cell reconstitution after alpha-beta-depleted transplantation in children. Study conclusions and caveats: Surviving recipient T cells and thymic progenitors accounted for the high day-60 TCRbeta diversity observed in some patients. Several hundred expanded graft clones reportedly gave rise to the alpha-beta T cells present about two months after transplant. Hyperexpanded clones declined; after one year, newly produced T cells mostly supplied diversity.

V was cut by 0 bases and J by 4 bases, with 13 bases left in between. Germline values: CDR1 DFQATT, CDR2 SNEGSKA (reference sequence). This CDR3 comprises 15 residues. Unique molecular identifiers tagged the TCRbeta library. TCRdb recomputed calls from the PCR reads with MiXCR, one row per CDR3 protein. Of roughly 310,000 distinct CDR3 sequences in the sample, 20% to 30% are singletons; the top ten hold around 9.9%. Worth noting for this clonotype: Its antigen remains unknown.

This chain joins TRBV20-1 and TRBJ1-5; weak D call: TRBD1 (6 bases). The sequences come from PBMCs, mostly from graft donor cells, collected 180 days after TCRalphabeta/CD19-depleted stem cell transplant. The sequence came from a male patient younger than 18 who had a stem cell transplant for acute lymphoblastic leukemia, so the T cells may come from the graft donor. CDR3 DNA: TGCAGTGCTAGAGATTGGGGGGCCAGTAATCAGCCCCAGCATTTT. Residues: CSARDWGASNQPQHF.